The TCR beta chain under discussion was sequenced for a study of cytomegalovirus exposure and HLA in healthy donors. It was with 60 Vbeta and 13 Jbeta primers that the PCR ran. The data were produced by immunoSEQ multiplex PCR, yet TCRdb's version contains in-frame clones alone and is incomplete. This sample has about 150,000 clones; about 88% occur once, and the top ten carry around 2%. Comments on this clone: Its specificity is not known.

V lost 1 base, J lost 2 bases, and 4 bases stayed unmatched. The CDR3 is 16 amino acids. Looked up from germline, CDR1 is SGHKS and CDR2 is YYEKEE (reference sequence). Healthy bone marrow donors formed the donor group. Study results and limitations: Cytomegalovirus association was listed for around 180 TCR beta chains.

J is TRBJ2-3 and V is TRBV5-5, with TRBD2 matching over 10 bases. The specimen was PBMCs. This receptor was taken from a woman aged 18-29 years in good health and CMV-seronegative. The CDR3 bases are TGTGCCAGCAGCTTGTTCCTAGCGGGGGACACAGATACGCAGTATTTT. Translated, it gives CASSLFLAGDTDTQYF.